This TCR beta chain came from a study of OX40 agonist ivuxolimab in advanced cancers. Sequencing used immunoSEQ multiplex PCR; TCRdb keeps in-frame clones, though not all of them. The sample lists fewer than 70,000 clones, roughly nine tenths occurring once. Trimming removed 4 bases at V and 8 bases at J, with 19 bases between. Germline assignment: CDR1 LNHDA and CDR2 SQIVND (reference sequence). This CDR3 comprises 15 residues. The receptor was derived from an adult with an advanced solid tumor such as melanoma, head and neck, liver or kidney cancer. The material sequenced was CD4+ or CD8+ T cells sorted from blood, taken in a trial of the OX40 agonist ivuxolimab. The gene calls are TRBV19 and TRBJ2-3, with a tentative D call TRBD2 (5 bases). CDR3 sequence: CASSTPPGKVPTQYF. In DNA, the CDR3 is TGTGCCAGTAGTACCCCTCCCGGGAAGGTCCCTACGCAGTATTTT.